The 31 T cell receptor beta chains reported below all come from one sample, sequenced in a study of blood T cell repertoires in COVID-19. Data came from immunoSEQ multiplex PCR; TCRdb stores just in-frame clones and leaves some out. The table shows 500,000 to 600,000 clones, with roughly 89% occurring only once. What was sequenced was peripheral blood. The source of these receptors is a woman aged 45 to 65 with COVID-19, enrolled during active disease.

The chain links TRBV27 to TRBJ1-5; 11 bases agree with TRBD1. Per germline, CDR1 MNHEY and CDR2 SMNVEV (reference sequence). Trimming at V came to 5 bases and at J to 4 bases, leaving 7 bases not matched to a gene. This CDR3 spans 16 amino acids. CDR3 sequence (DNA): TGTGCCAGCAGTCGATGGGACAGGGGGTTTAATCAGCCCCAGCATTTT. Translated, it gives CASSRWDRGFNQPQHF.

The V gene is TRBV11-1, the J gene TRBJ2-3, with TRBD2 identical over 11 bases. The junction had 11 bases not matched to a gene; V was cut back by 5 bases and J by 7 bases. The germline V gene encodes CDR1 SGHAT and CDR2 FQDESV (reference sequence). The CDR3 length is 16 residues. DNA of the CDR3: TGTGCCAGCAGCCCTACTACTAGCGGGGGCAGCTATACGCAGTATTTT. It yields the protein CASSPTTSGGSYTQYF. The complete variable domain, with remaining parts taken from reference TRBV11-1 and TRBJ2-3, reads EAEVAQSPRYKITEKSQAVAFWCDPISGHATLYWYRQILGQGPELLVQFQDESVVDDSQLPKDRFSAERLKGVDSTLKIQPAELGDSAMYLCASSPTTSGGSYTQYFGPGTRLTVL.

CDR3 sequence reads: CASSSSPVRAFF. CDR3 bases: TGTGCCAGCAGTTCCTCGCCCGTGCGAGCTTTCTTT. The V and J genes are TRBV28 and TRBJ1-1; D ambiguous. This CDR3 spans 12 amino acids. Trimming left V 4 bases short and J 10 bases short, with 13 bases between. Per the germline V gene, CDR1 is MDHEN and CDR2 is SYDVKM.

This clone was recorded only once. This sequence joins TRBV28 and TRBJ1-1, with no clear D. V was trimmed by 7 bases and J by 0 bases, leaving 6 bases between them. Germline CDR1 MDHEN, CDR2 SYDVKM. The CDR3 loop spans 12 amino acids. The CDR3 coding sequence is TGTGCCAGCAAGCGGATGAACACTGAAGCTTTCTTT. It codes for CASKRMNTEAFF.

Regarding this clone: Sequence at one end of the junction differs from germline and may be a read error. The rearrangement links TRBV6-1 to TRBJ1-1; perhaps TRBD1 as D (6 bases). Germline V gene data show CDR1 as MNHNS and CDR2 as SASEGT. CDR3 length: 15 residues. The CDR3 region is CASREGQLLNTEAFF. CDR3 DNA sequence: TGTGCCAGCAGGGAAGGACAGCTTCTGAACACTGAAGCTTTCTTT.

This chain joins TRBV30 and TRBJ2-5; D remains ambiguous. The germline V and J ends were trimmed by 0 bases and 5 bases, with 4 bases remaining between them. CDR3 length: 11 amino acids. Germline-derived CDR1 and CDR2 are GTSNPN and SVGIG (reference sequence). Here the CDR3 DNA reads TGTGCCTGGAGTGTTCGGGAGACCCAGTACTTC. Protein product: CAWSVRETQYF. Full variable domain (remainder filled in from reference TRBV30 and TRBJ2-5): SQTIHQWPATLVQPVGSPLSLECTVEGTSNPNLYWYRQAAGRGLQLLFYSVGIGQISSEVPQNLSASRPQDRQFILSSKKLLLSDSGFYLCAWSVRETQYFGPGTRLLVL.

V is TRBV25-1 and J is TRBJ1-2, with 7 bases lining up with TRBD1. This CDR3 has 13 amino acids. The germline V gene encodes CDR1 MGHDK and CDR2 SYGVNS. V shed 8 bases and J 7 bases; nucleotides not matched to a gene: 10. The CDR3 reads CASAPRTGAGYTF. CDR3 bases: TGTGCCAGCGCTCCAAGAACAGGGGCTGGCTACACCTTC.

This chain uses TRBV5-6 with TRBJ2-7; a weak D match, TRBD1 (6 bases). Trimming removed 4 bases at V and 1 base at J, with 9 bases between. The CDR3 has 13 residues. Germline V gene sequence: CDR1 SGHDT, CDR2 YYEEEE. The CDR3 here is CASSTGRSYEQYF. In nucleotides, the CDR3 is TGTGCCAGCAGCACAGGGAGATCCTACGAGCAGTACTTC.

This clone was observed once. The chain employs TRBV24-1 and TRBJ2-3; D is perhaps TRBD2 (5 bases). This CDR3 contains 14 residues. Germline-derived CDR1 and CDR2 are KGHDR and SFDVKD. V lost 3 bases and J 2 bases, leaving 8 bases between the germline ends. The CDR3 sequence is CATSDPGFTDTQYF. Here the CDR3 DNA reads TGTGCCACCAGTGATCCGGGATTCACAGATACGCAGTATTTT.

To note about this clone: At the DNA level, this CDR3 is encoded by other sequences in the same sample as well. CDR3 sequence reads: CAWTSGVSTDTQYF. CDR3 in DNA: TGTGCCTGGACCAGCGGGGTTAGCACAGATACGCAGTATTTT. The rearrangement links TRBV30 to TRBJ2-3; 7 nucleotides agree with TRBD2. The CDR3 consists of 14 residues. Germline CDR1 and CDR2: GTSNPN and SVGIG (reference sequence). V dropped 4 bases and J dropped 0; count of bases not matched to a gene: 4.

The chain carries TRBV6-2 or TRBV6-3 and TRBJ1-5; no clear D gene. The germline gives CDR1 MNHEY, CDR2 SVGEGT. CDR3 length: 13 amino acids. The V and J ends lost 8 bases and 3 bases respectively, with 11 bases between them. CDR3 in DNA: TGTGCCAGCCGCCGGGAGGCCAATCAGCCCCAGCATTTT. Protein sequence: CASRREANQPQHF.

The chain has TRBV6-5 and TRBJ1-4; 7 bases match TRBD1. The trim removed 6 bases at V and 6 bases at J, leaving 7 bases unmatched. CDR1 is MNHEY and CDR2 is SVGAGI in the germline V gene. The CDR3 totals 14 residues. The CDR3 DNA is TGTGCCAGCAGCGACAGGGCTAGGGATGAAAAACTGTTTTTT. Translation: CASSDRARDEKLFF.

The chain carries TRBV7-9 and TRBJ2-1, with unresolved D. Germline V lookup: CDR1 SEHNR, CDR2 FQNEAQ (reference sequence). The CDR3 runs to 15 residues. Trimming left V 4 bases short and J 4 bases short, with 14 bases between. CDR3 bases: TGTGCCAGCAGCTCCCTCCGCGTTGGTTACAATGAGCAGTTCTTC. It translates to CASSSLRVGYNEQFF.

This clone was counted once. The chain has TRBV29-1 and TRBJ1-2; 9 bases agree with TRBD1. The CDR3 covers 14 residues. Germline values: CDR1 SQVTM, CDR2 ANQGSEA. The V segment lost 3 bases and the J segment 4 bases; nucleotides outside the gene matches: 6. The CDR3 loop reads CSVEWTGEAYGYTF. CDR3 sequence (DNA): TGCAGCGTTGAGTGGACAGGGGAGGCCTATGGCTACACCTTC.

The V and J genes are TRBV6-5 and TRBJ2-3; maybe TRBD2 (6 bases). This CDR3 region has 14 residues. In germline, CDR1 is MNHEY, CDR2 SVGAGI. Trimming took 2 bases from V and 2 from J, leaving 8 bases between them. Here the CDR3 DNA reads TGTGCCAGCAGTTACGGCGGGATCACAGATACGCAGTATTTT. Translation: CASSYGGITDTQYF.

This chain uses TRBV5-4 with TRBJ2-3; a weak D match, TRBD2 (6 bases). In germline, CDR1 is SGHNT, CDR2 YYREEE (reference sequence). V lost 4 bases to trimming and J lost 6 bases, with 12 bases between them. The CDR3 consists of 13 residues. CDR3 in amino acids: CASSGGFGDTQYF. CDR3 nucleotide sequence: TGTGCCAGCAGCGGGGGGTTTGGGGATACGCAGTATTTT.

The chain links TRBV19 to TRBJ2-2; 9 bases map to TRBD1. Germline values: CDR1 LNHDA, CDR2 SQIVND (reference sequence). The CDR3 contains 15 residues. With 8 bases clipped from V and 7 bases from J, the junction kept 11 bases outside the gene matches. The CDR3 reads CASPHRQGGGGELFF. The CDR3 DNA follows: TGTGCCAGTCCCCATCGACAGGGGGGGGGCGGGGAGCTGTTTTTT.

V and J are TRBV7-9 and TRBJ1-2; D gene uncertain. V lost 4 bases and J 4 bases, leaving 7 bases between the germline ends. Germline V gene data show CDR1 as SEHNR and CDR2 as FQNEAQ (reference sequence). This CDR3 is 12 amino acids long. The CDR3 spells CASSSQIYGYTF. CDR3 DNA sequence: TGTGCCAGCAGCTCCCAAATCTATGGCTACACCTTC.

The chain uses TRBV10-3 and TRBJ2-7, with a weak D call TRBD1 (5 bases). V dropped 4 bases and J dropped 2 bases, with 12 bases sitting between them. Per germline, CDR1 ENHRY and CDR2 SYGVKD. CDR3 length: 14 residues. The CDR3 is CAISVREGPYEQYF. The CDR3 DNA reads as TGTGCCATCAGTGTCAGGGAAGGACCCTACGAGCAGTACTTC.

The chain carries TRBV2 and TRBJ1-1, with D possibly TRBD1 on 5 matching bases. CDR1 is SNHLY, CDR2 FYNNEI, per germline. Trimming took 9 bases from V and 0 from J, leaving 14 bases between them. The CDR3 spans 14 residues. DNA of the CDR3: TGTGCCAGAGAACAGGTCCAGATGAACACTGAAGCTTTCTTT. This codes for CAREQVQMNTEAFF.

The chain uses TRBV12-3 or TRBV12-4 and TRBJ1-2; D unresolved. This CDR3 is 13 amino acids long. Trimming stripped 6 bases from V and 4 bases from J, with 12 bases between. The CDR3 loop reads CASSPTVLYGYTF. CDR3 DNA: TGTGCCAGCAGCCCCACAGTACTCTATGGCTACACCTTC.

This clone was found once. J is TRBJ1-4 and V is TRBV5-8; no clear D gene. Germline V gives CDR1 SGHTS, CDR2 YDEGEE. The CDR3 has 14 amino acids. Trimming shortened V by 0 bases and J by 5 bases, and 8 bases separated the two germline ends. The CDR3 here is CASSLEQRNEKLFF. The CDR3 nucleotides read TGTGCCAGCAGCTTGGAACAGCGGAATGAAAAACTGTTTTTT.

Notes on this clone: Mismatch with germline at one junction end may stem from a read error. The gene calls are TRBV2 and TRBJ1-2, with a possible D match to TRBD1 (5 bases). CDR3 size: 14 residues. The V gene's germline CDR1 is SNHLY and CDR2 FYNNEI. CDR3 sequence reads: CASREGETAYGYTF. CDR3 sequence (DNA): TGTGCCAGCAGGGAAGGTGAGACAGCGTATGGCTACACCTTC.

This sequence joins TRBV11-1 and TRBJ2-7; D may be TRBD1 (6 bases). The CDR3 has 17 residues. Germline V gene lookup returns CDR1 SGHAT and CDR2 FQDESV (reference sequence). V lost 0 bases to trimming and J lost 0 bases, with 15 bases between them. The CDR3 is CASSLARGQLFSYEQYF. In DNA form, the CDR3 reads TGTGCCAGCAGCTTAGCGAGAGGACAGTTGTTCTCCTACGAGCAGTACTTC.

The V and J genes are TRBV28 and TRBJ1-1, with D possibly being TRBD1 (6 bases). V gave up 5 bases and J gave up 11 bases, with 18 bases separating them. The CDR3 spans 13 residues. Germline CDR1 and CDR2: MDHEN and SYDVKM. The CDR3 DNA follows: TGTGCCAGCAGTGAGTTGGGGGCGCTGGCCGCTTTCTTT. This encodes CASSELGALAAFF.

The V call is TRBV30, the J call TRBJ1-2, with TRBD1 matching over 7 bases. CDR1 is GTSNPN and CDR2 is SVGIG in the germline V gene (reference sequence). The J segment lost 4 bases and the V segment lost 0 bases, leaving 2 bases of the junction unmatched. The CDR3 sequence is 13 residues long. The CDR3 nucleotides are TGTGCCTGGAGTGTAACAGGGGTCTATGGCTACACCTTC. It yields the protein CAWSVTGVYGYTF.

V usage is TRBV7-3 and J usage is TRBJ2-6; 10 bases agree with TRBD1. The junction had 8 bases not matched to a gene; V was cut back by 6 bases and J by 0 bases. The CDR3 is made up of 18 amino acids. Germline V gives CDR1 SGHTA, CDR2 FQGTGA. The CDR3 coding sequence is TGTGCCAGCAGATCTGACAGGGGGCCGAGCTCTGGGGCCAACGTCCTGACTTTC. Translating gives CASRSDRGPSSGANVLTF.

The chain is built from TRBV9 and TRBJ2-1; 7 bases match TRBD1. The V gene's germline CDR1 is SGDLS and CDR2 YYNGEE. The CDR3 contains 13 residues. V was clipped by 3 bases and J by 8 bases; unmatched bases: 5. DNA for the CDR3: TGTGCCAGCAGCGACAGGGGATTCGATGAGCAGTTCTTC. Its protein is CASSDRGFDEQFF.

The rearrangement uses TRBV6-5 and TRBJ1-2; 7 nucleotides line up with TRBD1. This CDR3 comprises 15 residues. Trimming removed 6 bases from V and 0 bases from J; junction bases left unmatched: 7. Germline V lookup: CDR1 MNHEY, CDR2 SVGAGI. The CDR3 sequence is CASRSPGQTNYGYTF. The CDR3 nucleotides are TGTGCCAGCAGGTCTCCGGGACAGACTAACTATGGCTACACCTTC.

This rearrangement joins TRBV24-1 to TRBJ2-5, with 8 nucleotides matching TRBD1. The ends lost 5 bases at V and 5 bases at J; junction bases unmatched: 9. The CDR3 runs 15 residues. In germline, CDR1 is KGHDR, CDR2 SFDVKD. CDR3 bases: TGTGCCACCAGTGTCAGGGGGCCCTCGGATGAGACCCAGTACTTC. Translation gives CATSVRGPSDETQYF.

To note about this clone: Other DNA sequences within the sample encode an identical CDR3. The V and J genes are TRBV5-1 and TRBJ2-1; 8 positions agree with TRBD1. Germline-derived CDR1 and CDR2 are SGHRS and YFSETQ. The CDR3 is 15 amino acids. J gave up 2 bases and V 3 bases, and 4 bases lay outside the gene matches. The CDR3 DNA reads TGCGCCAGCAGCTCCGGACAGGGTGCCTACAATGAGCAGTTCTTC. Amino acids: CASSSGQGAYNEQFF.